This T cell receptor (beta chain) was documented in a study of CD8 T cells in ankylosing spondylitis. Notes on the study in general: Typical of ankylosing spondylitis blood, it appeared, was a TCR beta motif of eight highly homologous variants.

With respect to this clonotype: As yet, its antigen is unknown.

Trimming took 2 bases from V and 4 from J, leaving 9 bases between them. The CDR3 consists of 13 residues. Looked up from germline, CDR1 is MNHNY and CDR2 is SVGAGI (reference sequence). MiXCR, applied by TCRdb to the 5' RACE reads, yields one record per CDR3 protein. The data show roughly 90,000 distinct CDR3 sequences, just under 9% seen once. Specimen: blood, either unsorted or a sorted T cell fraction (not recorded which). J is TRBJ2-7 and V is TRBV6-6; D ambiguous. The sequence was obtained from a male donor with ankylosing spondylitis. The DNA of the CDR3 is TGTGCCAGCAGTTACACGGACCGGTACGAGCAGTACGTC. Amino acid sequence: CASSYTDRYEQYV.